This TCR beta chain derives from a study of T cells in Graves' hyperthyroidism and ophthalmopathy. Trimming removed 1 base at V and 3 bases at J, with 10 bases between. The CDR3 consists of 14 residues. Germline V gene lookup returns CDR1 SGHRS and CDR2 YFSETQ. Participants, patients aged 18 to 65, had newly diagnosed hyperthyroidism with a duration under 2 months. This clonotype was recorded a few times. RNA transcripts served as the template for amplifying TCR beta CDR3 regions. Using the HTBI primer set, a first-round RT-PCR was run on the TCR CDR3. TCRdb reprocessed the multiplex PCR reads with MiXCR, giving one entry per CDR3 protein. The sample lists 300,000 to 450,000 distinct CDR3 sequences; around 25% were seen once.

The rearrangement links TRBV5-1 to TRBJ1-1; D ambiguous. The sequence derives from a man aged 45 to 65 with Graves' hyperthyroidism. The specimen was blood. This CDR3 is CASSLSWEYTEAFF. CDR3 nucleotides: TGCGCCAGCAGCTTGAGTTGGGAGTACACTGAAGCTTTCTTT. Full variable domain (rest looked up from reference TRBV5-1 and TRBJ1-1): KAGVTQTPRYLIKTRGQQVTLSCSPISGHRSVSWYQQTPGQGLQFLFEYFSETQRNKGNFPGRFSGRQFSNSRSEMNVSTLELGDSALYLCASSLSWEYTEAFFGQGTRLTVV.